These 20 T cell receptor beta chains were sequenced from one sample in a study of PD-L1 blockade in urothelial cancer. Documented time point: pretreatment peripheral blood. Libraries were prepared by immunoSEQ multiplex PCR; TCRdb keeps only in-frame clonotypes and omits some of them. This sample carries 90,000 to 100,000 clones, 90% of them seen once, and the ten largest clones take 1.5% to 2%. This specimen was PBMCs, taken around atezolizumab (anti-PD-L1) treatment. Receptors originate from a man in his 60s with urothelial cancer.

V is TRBV29-1 and J is TRBJ2-7, with 7 bases matching TRBD1. The junction had 5 bases not matched to a gene; V was cut back by 3 bases and J by 3 bases. This CDR3 has 13 amino acids. CDR1 is SQVTM and CDR2 is ANQGSEA in the germline V gene. Here the CDR3 reads CSVEDPGGYEQYF. The CDR3, as DNA: TGCAGCGTTGAGGACCCAGGGGGCTACGAGCAGTACTTC.

The J gene is TRBJ2-3, the V gene TRBV7-3, with TRBD2 identical over 8 bases. Germline CDR1 reads SGHTA; CDR2 reads FQGTGA. The CDR3 totals 14 residues. The junction had 5 bases not matched to a gene; V was cut back by 3 bases and J by 6 bases. Here the CDR3 DNA reads TGTGCCAGCAGCTTTGGACTAGCTTCGGATACGCAGTATTTT. Translating gives CASSFGLASDTQYF. The entire variable domain, with the rest obtained from reference TRBV7-3 and TRBJ2-3, is as follows: GAGVSQTPSNKVTEKGKYVELRCDPISGHTALYWYRQSLGQGPEFLIYFQGTGAADDSGLPNDRFFAVRPEGSVSTLKIQRTERGDSAVYLCASSFGLASDTQYFGPGTRLTVL.

V usage is TRBV11-2 and J usage is TRBJ1-4; D remains unclear. Trimming took 7 bases from V and 10 from J, leaving 25 bases between them. CDR3 size: 16 residues. The germline CDR1 and CDR2 sequences are SGHAT and FQNNGV. The CDR3 loop reads CASNTNSGQRAGKLFF. The CDR3 DNA is TGTGCCAGCAACACTAACTCTGGGCAGAGGGCGGGAAAACTGTTTTTT.

The V gene is TRBV30, the J gene TRBJ2-5; D possibly corresponds to TRBD2 (6 bases). Germline lookup yields CDR1 GTSNPN and CDR2 SVGIG (reference sequence). V was shortened by 2 bases and J by 2 bases, with 15 bases between the two germline ends. CDR3 length: 15 amino acids. In nucleotides, the CDR3 is TGTGCCTGGAGTCAGTTCGGGGGAGTACAAGAGACCCAGTACTTC. It is translated as CAWSQFGGVQETQYF. Complete variable domain (other parts from reference TRBV30 and TRBJ2-5): SQTIHQWPATLVQPVGSPLSLECTVEGTSNPNLYWYRQAAGRGLQLLFYSVGIGQISSEVPQNLSASRPQDRQFILSSKKLLLSDSGFYLCAWSQFGGVQETQYFGPGTRLLVL.

The chain couples TRBV7-3 to TRBJ2-3; no clear D gene. The ends were cut back, 3 bases at V and 6 bases at J, with 13 bases in the middle. The CDR3 loop spans 14 amino acids. Germline loops: CDR1 SGHTA, CDR2 FQGTGA. In nucleotides, the CDR3 is TGTGCCAGCAGCTTCCTGGCGGCCGGTGATACGCAGTATTTT. Its translation is CASSFLAAGDTQYF.

V usage is TRBV7-2 and J usage is TRBJ2-6; D is perhaps TRBD2 (5 bases). The germline V gene has CDR1 SGHTA and CDR2 FQGNSA. This CDR3 has 18 residues. Deletions cut 4 bases from V and 0 bases from J, with 16 bases between. CDR3 DNA sequence: TGTGCCAGCAGCTCCGAGGGCGGGTCCTTCTCTGGGGCCAACGTCCTGACTTTC. It codes for CASSSEGGSFSGANVLTF.

This chain uses TRBV9 with TRBJ2-3; 12 nucleotides line up with TRBD2. Germline assignment: CDR1 SGDLS and CDR2 YYNGEE. There are 17 residues in the CDR3. J gave up 2 bases and V 2 bases, and 6 bases lay outside the gene matches. As DNA, the CDR3 is TGTGCCAGCAGCGTTTCTAGCGGGGGGGCCCCCACAGATACGCAGTATTTT. Translation: CASSVSSGGAPTDTQYF.

The J gene is TRBJ1-1, the V gene TRBV5-1; possibly TRBD1 for D (5 bases). The germline V and J ends were trimmed by 0 bases and 4 bases, with 10 bases remaining between them. Germline assignment: CDR1 SGHRS and CDR2 YFSETQ. The CDR3 length is 14 residues. In DNA, the CDR3 is TGCGCCAGCAGCTTGGGACGGGGGGGCACTGAAGCTTTCTTT. Encoded protein: CASSLGRGGTEAFF.

The gene calls are TRBV7-2 and TRBJ2-5; 7 positions agree with TRBD2. Trimming removed 5 bases from V and 5 bases from J; junction bases left unmatched: 14. CDR3 length equals 16 residues. Germline loops: CDR1 SGHTA, CDR2 FQGNSA. In DNA form, the CDR3 reads TGTGCCAGCAGCCCTAGGGGAGGGTTGGGTTTCGAGACCCAGTACTTC. This sequence encodes CASSPRGGLGFETQYF.

This clone was counted a single time. The J gene is TRBJ1-4, the V gene TRBV7-2; 9 positions match TRBD1. CDR3 length: 15 amino acids. V shed 4 bases and J 10 bases; nucleotides not matched to a gene: 10. The germline CDR1 and CDR2 sequences are SGHTA and FQGNSA. The CDR3 protein is CASSWGGDRAVKLFF. The CDR3 DNA reads as TGTGCCAGCAGCTGGGGGGGGGACAGGGCGGTAAAACTGTTTTTT.

The chain uses TRBV28 and TRBJ2-1; TRBD1 aligns across 10 bases. V shed 2 bases and J 7 bases; nucleotides not matched to a gene: 8. Germline loops: CDR1 MDHEN, CDR2 SYDVKM. This CDR3 comprises 16 residues. The CDR3 sequence is CASSLRDRGRENEQFF. DNA of the CDR3: TGTGCCAGCAGTTTACGGGACAGGGGCCGGGAGAATGAGCAGTTCTTC.

The chain carries TRBV27 and TRBJ2-7, with 14 nucleotides matching TRBD2. The CDR3 spans 18 residues. V lost 6 bases and J lost 6; bases outside the gene matches: 16. From germline, CDR1 is MNHEY and CDR2 SMNVEV (reference sequence). The CDR3 DNA is TGTGCCAGCAGGTCACCTTCCCGGGGGACTAGCGGGAGAGTCGAGCAGTACTTC. Its translation is CASRSPSRGTSGRVEQYF.

This clone has a single count. This chain connects TRBV9 to TRBJ2-1, with 8 positions matching TRBD1. Germline V CDR1 and CDR2: SGDLS, YYNGEE. The CDR3 covers 16 residues. With V trimmed by 3 bases and J by 1 base, 6 bases remained unmatched. CDR3 DNA: TGTGCCAGCAGCGAGACAGGGGCACCATCCTACAATGAGCAGTTCTTC. Its protein product is CASSETGAPSYNEQFF.

V is TRBV30 and J is TRBJ2-7, with TRBD2 as a possible D gene (5 bases). V was clipped by 0 bases and J by 5 bases, with 14 bases between them. The CDR3 length is 14 residues. The germline gives CDR1 GTSNPN, CDR2 SVGIG (reference sequence). The CDR3 nucleotides are TGTGCCTGGAGTGTAACCCCGGCGGGTCACGAGCAGTACTTC. The encoded protein is CAWSVTPAGHEQYF.

This rearrangement joins TRBV29-1 to TRBJ1-1; weak D call: TRBD1 (6 bases). From germline, CDR1 is SQVTM and CDR2 ANQGSEA. Trimming stripped 4 bases from V and 1 base from J, with 13 bases between. This CDR3 region has 14 residues. The CDR3 DNA follows: TGCAGCGTTGCCCCAGGGGCTACGAACACTGAAGCTTTCTTT. Translated: CSVAPGATNTEAFF.

The chain couples TRBV5-1 to TRBJ1-2; 11 nucleotides match TRBD1. This CDR3 is built from 15 residues. Germline CDR1 SGHRS, CDR2 YFSETQ. The J segment lost 7 bases and the V segment lost 4 bases, leaving 9 bases of the junction unmatched. CDR3 in DNA: TGCGCCAGCAGCGAAGAGGACAGGGGGCAAACTGGCTACACCTTC. This codes for CASSEEDRGQTGYTF.

The CDR3 nucleotides are TGTGCCAGCAGTGACGTCTTTCGCGGAGAAAAACTGTTTTTT. Amino acids: CASSDVFRGEKLFF. The V call is TRBV6-5, the J call TRBJ1-4; D gene ambiguous. The CDR3 contains 14 residues. Germline V gives CDR1 MNHEY, CDR2 SVGAGI. Trimming pared 5 bases from V and 8 bases from J, leaving 15 bases between.

The chain combines TRBV9 with TRBJ2-7; TRBD1 matches 8 bases. The CDR3 is made up of 13 amino acids. In germline, CDR1 is SGDLS, CDR2 YYNGEE. V shed 2 bases and J 11 bases; nucleotides not matched to a gene: 9. Here the CDR3 DNA reads TGTGCCAGCAGCGTCCAGGACAGGGCCAGTAAGTACTTC. The encoded protein is CASSVQDRASKYF.

This chain connects TRBV30 to TRBJ2-2; D gene ambiguous. From germline, CDR1 is GTSNPN and CDR2 SVGIG (reference sequence). V lost 5 bases to trimming and J lost 0 bases, with 7 bases between them. CDR3 size: 13 residues. The CDR3 loop reads CAWSRSNTGELFF. The CDR3 region has the DNA TGTGCCTGGTCGAGGTCGAACACCGGGGAGCTGTTTTTT.

The chain employs TRBV18 and TRBJ1-1; 8 nucleotides align to TRBD1. The V segment lost 3 bases and the J segment 3 bases; nucleotides outside the gene matches: 3. This CDR3 has 14 residues. Germline V gene lookup returns CDR1 KGHSH and CDR2 LQKENI. The CDR3 DNA reads as TGTGCCAGCTCACCCCAGGGGGCGTACACTGAAGCTTTCTTT. As protein: CASSPQGAYTEAFF.